The 12 T cell receptor beta chains in this list originate from one sample, sequenced in a study of cytomegalovirus exposure and HLA in healthy donors. TCRdb's table, derived via immunoSEQ multiplex PCR, lists solely in-frame clones and lacks some. The data hold 250,000 to 400,000 clones, with 88% observed a single time. The sample taken for sequencing was PBMCs. These receptor sequences come from a man younger than 45 in good health and CMV-seronegative.

The CDR3 loop reads CASSNLSGGLSNQPQHF. CDR3 DNA sequence: TGTGCCAGCAGCAACCTTTCGGGGGGGCTGAGCAATCAGCCCCAGCATTTT. The V gene is TRBV28, the J gene TRBJ1-5; D might be TRBD1 (6 bases). Germline assignment: CDR1 MDHEN and CDR2 SYDVKM. The CDR3 runs 17 residues. V was cut by 6 bases and J by 1 base, with 19 bases left in between.

The V gene is TRBV13, the J gene TRBJ2-5, with 7 bases that match TRBD2. Unmatched junction bases numbered 4, after V lost 4 bases and J lost 11 bases. CDR1 is PRHDT, CDR2 FYEKMQ, per germline (reference sequence). This CDR3 comprises 11 residues. This chain's CDR3 is CASSSVGGQYF. In nucleotides, the CDR3 is TGTGCCAGCAGCTCCGTGGGGGGGCAGTACTTC.

This clone came up once. V and J are TRBV19 and TRBJ1-4, with TRBD1 matching over 8 bases. The J segment lost 4 bases and the V segment lost 4 bases, leaving 5 bases of the junction unmatched. The germline V gene has CDR1 LNHDA and CDR2 SQIVND (reference sequence). The CDR3 covers 15 residues. CDR3 sequence reads: CASSRDRGLNEKLFF. As DNA, the CDR3 is TGTGCCAGTAGTAGAGACAGGGGCCTTAATGAAAAACTGTTTTTT.

This chain connects TRBV30 to TRBJ1-2; TRBD1 aligns across 7 bases. CDR3 length: 11 residues. V lost 6 bases and J lost 10; bases outside the gene matches: 8. Germline-derived CDR1 and CDR2 are GTSNPN and SVGIG (reference sequence). CDR3 bases: TGTGCCTGTCCGACAGGGTGGGTCTACACCTTC. It codes for CACPTGWVYTF.

This chain connects TRBV5-1 to TRBJ2-1; TRBD1 aligns across 10 bases. CDR3 length equals 15 residues. Looked up from germline, CDR1 is SGHRS and CDR2 is YFSETQ. J lost 7 bases, V lost 0 bases, and 4 bases had no gene match. CDR3 sequence (DNA): TGCGCCAGCAGCTTGGGACAGGGGGCTCGAAATGAGCAGTTCTTC. Its translation is CASSLGQGARNEQFF.

The chain joins TRBV19 to TRBJ2-2, with D perhaps matching TRBD2 (5 bases). This CDR3 comprises 15 residues. CDR1 is LNHDA, CDR2 SQIVND, per germline (reference sequence). Trimming took 2 bases from V and 4 from J, leaving 11 bases between them. CDR3 amino acids: CASSIYDAGTGELFF. The CDR3 region has the DNA TGTGCCAGTAGTATATACGACGCGGGCACCGGGGAGCTGTTTTTT.

This clone came up once. The rearrangement joins TRBV11-1 to TRBJ1-1; TRBD1 matches 8 bases. From germline, CDR1 is SGHAT and CDR2 FQDESV (reference sequence). Trimming removed 6 bases from V and 4 bases from J; junction bases left unmatched: 4. The CDR3 spans 13 residues. CDR3 sequence: CASRRDRTTEAFF. CDR3 sequence (DNA): TGTGCCAGCAGACGGGACAGGACCACTGAAGCTTTCTTT.

The chain couples TRBV7-9 to TRBJ2-7; TRBD1 matches 10 bases. Looked up from germline, CDR1 is SEHNR and CDR2 is FQNEAQ (reference sequence). The CDR3 spans 18 residues. V gave up 4 bases and J gave up 0 bases; unmatched junction bases: 12. CDR3 sequence (DNA): TGTGCCAGCAGCTCTTGGGGGTCCGGGACAGGGGTCTCCTACGAGCAGTACTTC. Translating it yields CASSSWGSGTGVSYEQYF. Full variable domain (rest looked up from reference TRBV7-9 and TRBJ2-7): DTGVSQNPRHKITKRGQNVTFRCDPISEHNRLYWYRQTLGQGPEFLTYFQNEAQLEKSRLLSDRFSAERPKGSFSTLEIQRTEQGDSAMYLCASSSWGSGTGVSYEQYFGPGTRLTVT.

This chain uses TRBV6-1 with TRBJ2-7, with D maybe TRBD1 (6 bases). In germline, CDR1 is MNHNS, CDR2 SASEGT. V lost 2 bases and J 2 bases, leaving 13 bases between the germline ends. The CDR3 contains 15 residues. CDR3 nucleotide sequence: TGTGCCAGCAGTGAACCGGGACAAGCCCCCTACGAGCAGTACTTC. Encoded protein: CASSEPGQAPYEQYF.

The chain is built from TRBV5-4 and TRBJ2-7; 8 positions agree with TRBD1. The length of the CDR3 is 14 residues. J was trimmed by 6 bases and V by 4 bases; bases with no gene match: 9. Germline V gene sequence: CDR1 SGHNT, CDR2 YYREEE (reference sequence). The CDR3 reads CASSHGQGRVEQYF. CDR3 DNA sequence: TGTGCCAGCAGCCATGGACAGGGAAGAGTCGAGCAGTACTTC.

This chain connects TRBV11-2 to TRBJ2-5, with D possibly matching TRBD2 (5 bases). Looked up from germline, CDR1 is SGHAT and CDR2 is FQNNGV. CDR3 length: 14 amino acids. Trimming removed 5 bases from V and 2 bases from J, with 12 bases in between. The CDR3 loop reads CASSPGREQETQYF. The CDR3 region has the DNA TGTGCCAGCAGCCCCGGACGGGAACAAGAGACCCAGTACTTC. Combining the CDR3 with reference TRBV11-2 and TRBJ2-5 gives the whole variable domain EAGVAQSPRYKIIEKRQSVAFWCNPISGHATLYWYQQILGQGPKLLIQFQNNGVVDDSQLPKDRFSAERLKGVDSTLKIQPAKLEDSAVYLCASSPGREQETQYFGPGTRLLVL.

The J gene is TRBJ2-5, the V gene TRBV7-9; 8 positions agree with TRBD2. V dropped 3 bases and J dropped 5; count of bases not matched to a gene: 17. CDR1 SEHNR and CDR2 FQNEAQ come from the germline V gene (reference sequence). CDR3 size: 18 residues. CDR3 residues: CASSFTSGEPTRWETQYF. In DNA form, the CDR3 reads TGTGCCAGCAGCTTTACTAGCGGAGAACCTACCAGGTGGGAGACCCAGTACTTC.